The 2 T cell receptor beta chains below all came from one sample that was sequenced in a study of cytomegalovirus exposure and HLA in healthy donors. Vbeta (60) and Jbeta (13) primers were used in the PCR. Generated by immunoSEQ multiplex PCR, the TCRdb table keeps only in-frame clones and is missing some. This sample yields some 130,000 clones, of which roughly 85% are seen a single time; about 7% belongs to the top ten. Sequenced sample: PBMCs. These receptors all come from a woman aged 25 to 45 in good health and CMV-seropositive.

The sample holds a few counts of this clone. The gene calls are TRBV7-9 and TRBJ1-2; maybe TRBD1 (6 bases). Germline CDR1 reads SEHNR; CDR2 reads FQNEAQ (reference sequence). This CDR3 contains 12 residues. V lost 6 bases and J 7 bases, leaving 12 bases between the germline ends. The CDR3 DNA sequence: TGTGCCAGCAGTCTGGGACATCCTGGCTACACCTTC. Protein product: CASSLGHPGYTF. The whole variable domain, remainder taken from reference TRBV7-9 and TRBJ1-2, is DTGVSQNPRHKITKRGQNVTFRCDPISEHNRLYWYRQTLGQGPEFLTYFQNEAQLEKSRLLSDRFSAERPKGSFSTLEIQRTEQGDSAMYLCASSLGHPGYTFGSGTRLTVV.

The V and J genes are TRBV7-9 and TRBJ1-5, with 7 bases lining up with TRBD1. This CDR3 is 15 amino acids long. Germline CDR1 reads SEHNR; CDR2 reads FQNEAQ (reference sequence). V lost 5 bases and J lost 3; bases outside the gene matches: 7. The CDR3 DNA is TGTGCCAGCAGCCCTATCGACAGGGCCAATCAGCCCCAGCATTTT. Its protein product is CASSPIDRANQPQHF.